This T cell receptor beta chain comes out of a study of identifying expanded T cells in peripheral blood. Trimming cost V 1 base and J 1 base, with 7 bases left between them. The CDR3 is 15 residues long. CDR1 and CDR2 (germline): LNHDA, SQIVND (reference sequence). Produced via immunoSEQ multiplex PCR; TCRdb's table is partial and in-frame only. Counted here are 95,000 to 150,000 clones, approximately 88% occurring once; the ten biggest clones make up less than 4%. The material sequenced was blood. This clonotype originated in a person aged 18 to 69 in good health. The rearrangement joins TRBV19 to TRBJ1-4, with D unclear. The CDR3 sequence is CASSIAGRTNEKLFF. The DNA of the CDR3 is TGTGCCAGTAGTATAGCGGGGAGAACTAATGAAAAACTGTTTTTT.